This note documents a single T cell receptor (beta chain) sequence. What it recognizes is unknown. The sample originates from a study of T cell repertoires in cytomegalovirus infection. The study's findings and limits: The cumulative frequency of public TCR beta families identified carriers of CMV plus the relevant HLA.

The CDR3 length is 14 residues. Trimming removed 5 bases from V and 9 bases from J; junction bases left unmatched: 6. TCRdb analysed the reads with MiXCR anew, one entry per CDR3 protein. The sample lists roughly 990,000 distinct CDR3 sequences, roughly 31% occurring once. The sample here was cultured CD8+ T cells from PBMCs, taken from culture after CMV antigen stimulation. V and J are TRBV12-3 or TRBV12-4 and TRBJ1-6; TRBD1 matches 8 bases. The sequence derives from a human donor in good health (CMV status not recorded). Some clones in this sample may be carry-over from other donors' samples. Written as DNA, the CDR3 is TGTGCCAGCAGTCGTAGACAGGGGATTTCACCCCTCCACTTT. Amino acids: CASSRRQGISPLHF.